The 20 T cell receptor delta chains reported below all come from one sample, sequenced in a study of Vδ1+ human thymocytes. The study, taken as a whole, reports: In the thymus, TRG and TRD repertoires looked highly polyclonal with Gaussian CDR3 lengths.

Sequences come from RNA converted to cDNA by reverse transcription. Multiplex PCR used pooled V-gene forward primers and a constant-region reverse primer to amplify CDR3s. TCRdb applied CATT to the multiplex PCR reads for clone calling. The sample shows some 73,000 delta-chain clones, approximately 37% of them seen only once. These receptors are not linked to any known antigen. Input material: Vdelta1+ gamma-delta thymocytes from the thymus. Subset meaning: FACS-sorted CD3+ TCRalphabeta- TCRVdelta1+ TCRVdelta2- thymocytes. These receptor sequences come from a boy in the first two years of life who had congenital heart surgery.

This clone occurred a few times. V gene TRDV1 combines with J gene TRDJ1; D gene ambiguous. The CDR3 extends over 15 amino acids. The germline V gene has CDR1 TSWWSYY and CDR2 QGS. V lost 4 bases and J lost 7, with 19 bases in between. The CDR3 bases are TGTGCTCTTGGGGTCCCTTTACTTACAACAGGTAAACTCATCTTT. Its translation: CALGVPLLTTGKLIF.

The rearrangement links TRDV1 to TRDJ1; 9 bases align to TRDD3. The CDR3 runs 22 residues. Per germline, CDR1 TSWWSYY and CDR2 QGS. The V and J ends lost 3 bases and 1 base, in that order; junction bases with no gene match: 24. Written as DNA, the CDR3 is TGTGCTCTTGGGGACGCAGAATACCACTGGGGGACCACTACCCCGTCCACCGATAAACTCATCTTT. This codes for CALGDAEYHWGTTTPSTDKLIF.

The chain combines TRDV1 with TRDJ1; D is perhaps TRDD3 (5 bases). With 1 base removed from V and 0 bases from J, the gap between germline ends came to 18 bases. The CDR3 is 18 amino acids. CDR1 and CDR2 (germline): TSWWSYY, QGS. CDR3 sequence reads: CALGEPITGSLYTDKLIF. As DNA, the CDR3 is TGTGCTCTTGGGGAACCGATAACGGGATCCCTCTACACCGATAAACTCATCTTT.

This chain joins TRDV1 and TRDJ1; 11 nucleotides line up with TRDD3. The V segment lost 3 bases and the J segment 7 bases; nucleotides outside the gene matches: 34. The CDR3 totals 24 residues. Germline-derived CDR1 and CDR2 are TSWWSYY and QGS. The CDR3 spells CALGESLNRARLGDTRVPPAKLIF. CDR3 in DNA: TGTGCTCTTGGGGAGTCCCTTAATAGGGCAAGGCTGGGGGATACACGGGTGCCCCCAGCTAAACTCATCTTT.

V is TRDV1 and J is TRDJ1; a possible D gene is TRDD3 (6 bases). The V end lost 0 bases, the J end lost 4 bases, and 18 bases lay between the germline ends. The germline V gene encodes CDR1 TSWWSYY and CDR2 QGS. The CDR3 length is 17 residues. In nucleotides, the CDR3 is TGTGCTCTTGGGGAACTACTTCCCCCGGGGATTGGCGATAAACTCATCTTT. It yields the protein CALGELLPPGIGDKLIF.

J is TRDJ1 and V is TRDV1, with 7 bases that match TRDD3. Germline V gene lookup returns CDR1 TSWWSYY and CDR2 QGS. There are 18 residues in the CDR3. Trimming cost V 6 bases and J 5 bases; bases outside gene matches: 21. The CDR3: CALGLRGRGIIWGDKLIF. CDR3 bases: TGTGCTCTTGGCCTCCGTGGCCGGGGGATCATATGGGGTGATAAACTCATCTTT.

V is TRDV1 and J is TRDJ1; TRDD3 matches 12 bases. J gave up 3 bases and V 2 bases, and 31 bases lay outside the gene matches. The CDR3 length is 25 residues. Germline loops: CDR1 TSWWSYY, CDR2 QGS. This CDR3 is CALGEMRRLEVGQYWGIPVADKLIF. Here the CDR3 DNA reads TGTGCTCTTGGGGAAATGCGGAGGCTAGAAGTAGGGCAGTACTGGGGGATACCGGTCGCCGATAAACTCATCTTT.

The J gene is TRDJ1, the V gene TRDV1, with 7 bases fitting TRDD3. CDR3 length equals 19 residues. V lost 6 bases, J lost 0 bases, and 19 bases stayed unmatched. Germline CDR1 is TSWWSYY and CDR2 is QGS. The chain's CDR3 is CALGPGWGAFSQYTDKLIF. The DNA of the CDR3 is TGTGCTCTTGGCCCCGGCTGGGGGGCCTTCTCCCAGTACACCGATAAACTCATCTTT.

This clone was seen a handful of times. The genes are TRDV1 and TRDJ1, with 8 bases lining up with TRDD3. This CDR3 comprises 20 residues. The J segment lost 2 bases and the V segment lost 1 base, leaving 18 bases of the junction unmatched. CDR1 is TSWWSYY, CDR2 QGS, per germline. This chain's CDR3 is CALGERLALRLGERTDKLIF. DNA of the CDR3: TGTGCTCTTGGGGAACGGTTGGCCCTACGCCTGGGGGAACGAACCGATAAACTCATCTTT.

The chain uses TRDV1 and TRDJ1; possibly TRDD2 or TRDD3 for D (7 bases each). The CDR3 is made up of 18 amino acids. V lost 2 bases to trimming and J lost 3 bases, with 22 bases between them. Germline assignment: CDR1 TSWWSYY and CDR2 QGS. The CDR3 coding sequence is TGTGCTCTTGGGGAAGATTCCTACGGGTCTGGGGGCCCCGATAAACTCATCTTT. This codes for CALGEDSYGSGGPDKLIF.

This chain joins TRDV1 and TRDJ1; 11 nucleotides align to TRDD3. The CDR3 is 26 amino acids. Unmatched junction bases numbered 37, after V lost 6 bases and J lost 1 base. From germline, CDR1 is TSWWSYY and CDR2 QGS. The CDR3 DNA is TGTGCTCTTGGCAGGGGAATAGGGCCTTCCCCACCACCCTGGGGGATACAAGGCTCGGTCACCGATAAACTCATCTTT. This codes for CALGRGIGPSPPPWGIQGSVTDKLIF.

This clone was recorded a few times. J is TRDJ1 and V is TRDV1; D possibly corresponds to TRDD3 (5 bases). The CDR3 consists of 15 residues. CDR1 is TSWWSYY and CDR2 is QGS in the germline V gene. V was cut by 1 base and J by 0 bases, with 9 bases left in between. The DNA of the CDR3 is TGTGCTCTTGGGGAACGGTGGGGAAACACCGATAAACTCATCTTT. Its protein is CALGERWGNTDKLIF.

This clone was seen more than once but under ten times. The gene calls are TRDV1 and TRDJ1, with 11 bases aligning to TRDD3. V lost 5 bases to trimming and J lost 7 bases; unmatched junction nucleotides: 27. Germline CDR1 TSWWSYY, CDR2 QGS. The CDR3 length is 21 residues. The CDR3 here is CALGNPPSPTLSYWGIAKLIF. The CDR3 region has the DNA TGTGCTCTTGGGAACCCTCCGAGTCCTACCCTGTCGTACTGGGGGATAGCTAAACTCATCTTT.

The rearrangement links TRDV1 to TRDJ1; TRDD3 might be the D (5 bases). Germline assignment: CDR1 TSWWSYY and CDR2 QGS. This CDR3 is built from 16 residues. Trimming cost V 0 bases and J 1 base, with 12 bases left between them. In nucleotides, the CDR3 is TGTGCTCTTGGGGAACTGGGAGGGGGTCGCACCGATAAACTCATCTTT. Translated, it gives CALGELGGGRTDKLIF.

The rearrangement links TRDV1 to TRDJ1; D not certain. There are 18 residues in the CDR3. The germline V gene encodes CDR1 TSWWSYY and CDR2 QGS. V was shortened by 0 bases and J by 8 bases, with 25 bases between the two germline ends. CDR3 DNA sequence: TGTGCTCTTGGGGAACTATCCCGAACGGGTCAGGCTGTGCCGAAACTCATCTTT. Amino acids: CALGELSRTGQAVPKLIF.

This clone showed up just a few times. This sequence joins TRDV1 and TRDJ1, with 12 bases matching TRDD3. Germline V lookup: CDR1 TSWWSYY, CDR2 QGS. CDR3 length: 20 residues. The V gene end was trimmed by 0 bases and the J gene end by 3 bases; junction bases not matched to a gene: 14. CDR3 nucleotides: TGTGCTCTTGGGGAACTTGACTGGGGGATACCGGGGCGCAACGCCGATAAACTCATCTTT. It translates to CALGELDWGIPGRNADKLIF.

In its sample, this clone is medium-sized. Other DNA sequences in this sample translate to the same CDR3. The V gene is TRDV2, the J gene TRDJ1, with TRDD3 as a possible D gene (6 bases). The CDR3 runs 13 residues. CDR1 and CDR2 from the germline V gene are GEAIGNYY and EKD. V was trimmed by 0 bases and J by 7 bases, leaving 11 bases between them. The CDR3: CACDTRLGSKLIF. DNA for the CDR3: TGTGCCTGTGACACCAGGCTGGGGTCTAAACTCATCTTT.

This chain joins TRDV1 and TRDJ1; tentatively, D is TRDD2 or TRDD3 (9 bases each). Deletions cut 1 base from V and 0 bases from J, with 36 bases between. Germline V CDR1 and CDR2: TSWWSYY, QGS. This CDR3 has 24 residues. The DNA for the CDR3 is TGTGCTCTTGGGGAACCCCGGGCCTTCCTACATTTCGTACTGGGGGACCCGTACACCGATAAACTCATCTTT. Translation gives CALGEPRAFLHFVLGDPYTDKLIF.

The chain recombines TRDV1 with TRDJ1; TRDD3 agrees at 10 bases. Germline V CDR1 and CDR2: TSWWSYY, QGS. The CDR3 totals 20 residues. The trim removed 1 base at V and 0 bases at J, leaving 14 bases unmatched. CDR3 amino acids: CALGEPNLGGYARYTDKLIF. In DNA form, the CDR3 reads TGTGCTCTTGGGGAACCGAACCTCGGGGGATACGCGCGTTACACCGATAAACTCATCTTT.

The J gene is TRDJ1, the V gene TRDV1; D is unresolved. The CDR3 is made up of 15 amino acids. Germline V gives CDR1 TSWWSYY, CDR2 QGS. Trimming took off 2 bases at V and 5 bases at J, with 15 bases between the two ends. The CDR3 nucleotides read TGTGCTCTTGGGGAAAGGATCCCACACCCAGATAAACTCATCTTT. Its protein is CALGERIPHPDKLIF.